This T cell receptor (beta chain) was found in a study of T cell changes during pregnancy in multiple sclerosis. Measured with immunoSEQ multiplex PCR; TCRdb has only the in-frame clones, and not every one. The sample consists of fewer than 100,000 clones, approximately 89% of them appearing once. The CDR3 is 13 residues long. Germline CDR1 SNHLY, CDR2 FYNNEI. V trimming: 3 bases; J trimming: 7 bases; junction bases outside the gene matches: 5. V and J are TRBV2 and TRBJ2-7; 8 nucleotides align to TRBD2. The specimen comprised peripheral blood, sampled before pregnancy. The clonotype originates from a female donor with multiple sclerosis, enrolled in a pregnancy study. The CDR3 nucleotides are TGTGCCAGCAGTGATCTTGGGACTAGTGAGCAGTACTTC. It is translated as CASSDLGTSEQYF.